What follows are 32 T cell receptor beta chains derived from one specimen sequenced in a study of cytomegalovirus exposure and HLA in healthy donors. Researchers ran the PCR with 60 Vbeta and 13 Jbeta primers. Using immunoSEQ multiplex PCR, the repertoire was profiled, and TCRdb retains in-frame clones only, with some absent. The sample holds roughly 120,000 clones, 80% seen once. Input material: PBMCs. These receptors were collected from a man aged 25 to 40 in good health and CMV-seronegative.

This clone was detected once. The CDR3 spells CASTTGGNGANVLTF. The CDR3 DNA is TGTGCCAGCACTACAGGGGGGAACGGGGCCAACGTCCTGACTTTC. The chain joins TRBV2 to TRBJ2-6; the match to TRBD1 covers 8 bases. Germline CDR1 is SNHLY and CDR2 is FYNNEI. Unmatched junction bases numbered 6, after V lost 7 bases and J lost 4 bases. The CDR3 spans 15 residues.

The chain has TRBV29-1 and TRBJ1-1; 7 positions match TRBD1. The CDR3 is 13 residues long. Germline CDR1 reads SQVTM; CDR2 reads ANQGSEA. Trimming cost V 4 bases and J 6 bases; bases outside gene matches: 8. The CDR3 loop reads CSVVLRGLAEAFF. In nucleotides, the CDR3 is TGCAGCGTTGTGTTAAGGGGGCTCGCTGAAGCTTTCTTT.

This chain links TRBV25-1 with TRBJ2-3, with a possible D match to TRBD2 (6 bases). The germline gives CDR1 MGHDK, CDR2 SYGVNS. The CDR3 has 11 residues. Trimming removed 4 bases at V and 11 bases at J, with 10 bases between. DNA of the CDR3: TGTGCCAGCAGTGTGCCGGGGGAGCAGTATTTT. Translating gives CASSVPGEQYF.

The chain uses TRBV15 and TRBJ1-2, with 7 bases identical to TRBD1. V shed 1 base, J shed 7 bases, and the junction held 6 bases outside the gene matches. The CDR3 runs to 14 residues. CDR1 and CDR2 (germline): LNHNV, YYDKDF (reference sequence). CDR3 region: CATSRGQGVGGYTF. As DNA, the CDR3 is TGTGCCACCAGCAGAGGACAGGGAGTTGGTGGCTACACCTTC.

This chain uses TRBV27 with TRBJ2-7, with TRBD2 identical over 9 bases. This CDR3 spans 14 amino acids. V lost 5 bases to trimming and J lost 3 bases; unmatched junction nucleotides: 5. The germline gives CDR1 MNHEY, CDR2 SMNVEV (reference sequence). The CDR3 DNA reads as TGTGCCAGCAGTAGAGCGGGGGGATTCTACGAGCAGTACTTC. Amino acid sequence: CASSRAGGFYEQYF.

The chain couples TRBV10-3 to TRBJ2-5; tentatively, D is TRBD2 (5 bases). There are 14 residues in the CDR3. CDR1 and CDR2 from the germline V gene are ENHRY and SYGVKD. Trimming shortened V by 3 bases and J by 5 bases, and 13 bases separated the two germline ends. The CDR3 is CAISDFEGGETQYF. In DNA form, the CDR3 reads TGTGCCATCAGTGACTTCGAGGGCGGGGAGACCCAGTACTTC.

V is TRBV4-3 and J is TRBJ2-7, with 9 nucleotides matching TRBD1. Losses at the gene ends were 0 bases for V and 7 bases for J; bases not matched to a gene: 7. This CDR3 spans 15 amino acids. Germline assignment: CDR1 LGHNA and CDR2 YSLEER. CDR3 loop: CASSQDATGGREQYF. Here the CDR3 DNA reads TGCGCCAGCAGCCAAGATGCGACAGGGGGGAGAGAGCAGTACTTC.

The genes are TRBV4-2 and TRBJ1-6; unclear D gene. CDR1 is LGHNA, CDR2 YNFKEQ, per germline. This CDR3 comprises 13 residues. The V end was cut by 2 bases, the J end by 6 bases, with 5 bases between. The CDR3 reads CASSQRSNSPLHF. CDR3 sequence (DNA): TGTGCCAGCAGCCAACGGAGTAATTCACCCCTCCACTTT.

This chain connects TRBV10-3 to TRBJ1-1, with 10 bases fitting TRBD1. V was clipped by 3 bases and J by 5 bases; unmatched bases: 3. CDR1 and CDR2 from the germline V gene are ENHRY and SYGVKD. The CDR3 length is 14 residues. The CDR3 sequence: CAISDDRGHTEAFF. The CDR3, as DNA: TGTGCCATCAGTGATGACAGGGGGCATACTGAAGCTTTCTTT.

This sequence joins TRBV4-1 and TRBJ2-7, with D perhaps TRBD1 (5 bases). V was pared by 1 base and J by 4 bases, with 14 bases between. Germline values: CDR1 MGHRA, CDR2 YSYEKL. The CDR3 length is 15 residues. Here the CDR3 reads CASSQVRPGIYEQYF. The CDR3 DNA follows: TGCGCCAGCAGCCAAGTCCGGCCAGGGATTTACGAGCAGTACTTC.

The V call is TRBV7-9, the J call TRBJ2-1; 9 bases match TRBD2. J was trimmed by 5 bases and V by 3 bases; bases with no gene match: 5. The CDR3 has 15 amino acids. Germline values: CDR1 SEHNR, CDR2 FQNEAQ (reference sequence). The CDR3 bases are TGTGCCAGCAGCTTGAGGTTAGCGGGAGACAATGAGCAGTTCTTC. Translation gives CASSLRLAGDNEQFF.

V usage is TRBV5-1 and J usage is TRBJ2-1; tentatively, D is TRBD2 (5 bases). The CDR3 runs to 14 residues. V was clipped by 4 bases and J by 4 bases, with 12 bases between them. The germline CDR1 and CDR2 sequences are SGHRS and YFSETQ. The CDR3 here is CASSPPRGYNEQFF. CDR3 coding DNA: TGCGCCAGCAGCCCCCCTCGAGGGTACAATGAGCAGTTCTTC.

V is TRBV27 and J is TRBJ1-1, with a possible D match to TRBD1 (6 bases). This CDR3 has 13 residues. Per germline, CDR1 MNHEY and CDR2 SMNVEV (reference sequence). V was cut by 5 bases and J by 3 bases, with 10 bases left in between. CDR3 coding DNA: TGTGCCAGCAGTCTGGACAGAGACACTGAAGCTTTCTTT. Encoded protein: CASSLDRDTEAFF.

This rearrangement joins TRBV5-1 to TRBJ2-7; D is possibly TRBD1 (6 bases). V was clipped by 2 bases and J by 2 bases, with 11 bases between them. Germline V CDR1 and CDR2: SGHRS, YFSETQ. The CDR3 is 14 residues long. The CDR3 DNA reads as TGCGCCAGCAGCTTTGAGGCAGGGGCCTACGAGCAGTACTTC. This codes for CASSFEAGAYEQYF.

V and J are TRBV11-2 and TRBJ2-1, with 7 bases lining up with TRBD2. Germline CDR1 and CDR2: SGHAT and FQNNGV. The CDR3 loop spans 15 amino acids. The V segment lost 2 bases and the J segment 3 bases; nucleotides outside the gene matches: 4. In DNA form, the CDR3 reads TGTGCCAGCAGCTTAACGCTAGCGGACTACAATGAGCAGTTCTTC. Protein: CASSLTLADYNEQFF.

The chain carries TRBV6-4 and TRBJ2-2; tentatively, D is TRBD2 (5 bases). V lost 5 bases, J lost 5 bases, and 9 bases lay in between. The CDR3 extends over 13 amino acids. The V gene's germline CDR1 is MRHNA and CDR2 SNTAGT. CDR3 sequence reads: CASSPGTTGELFF. The CDR3 region has the DNA TGTGCCAGCAGTCCGGGAACGACCGGGGAGCTGTTTTTT.

This sequence joins TRBV4-3 and TRBJ1-1; 7 bases fit TRBD1. This CDR3 is 13 amino acids long. Germline V lookup: CDR1 LGHNA, CDR2 YSLEER. The V segment lost 4 bases and the J segment 7 bases; nucleotides outside the gene matches: 6. The CDR3 protein is CASSPTGVNEAFF. In nucleotides, the CDR3 is TGCGCCAGCAGCCCAACAGGGGTTAATGAAGCTTTCTTT.

The V call is TRBV7-2, the J call TRBJ2-4; 7 positions agree with TRBD2. Germline values: CDR1 SGHTA, CDR2 FQGNSA. V gave up 1 base and J gave up 4 bases; unmatched junction bases: 4. CDR3 length: 15 residues. The CDR3 loop is CASSLGRGSKNIQYF. DNA for the CDR3: TGTGCCAGCAGCTTAGGTCGCGGGAGTAAAAACATTCAGTACTTC.

About this clone itself: The same CDR3 arises from other DNA sequences in this sample as well. The genes are TRBV5-6 and TRBJ1-4; possibly TRBD1 for D (5 bases). Deletions cut 2 bases from V and 8 bases from J, with 16 bases between. This CDR3 region has 15 residues. Germline V CDR1 and CDR2: SGHDT, YYEEEE. CDR3 DNA sequence: TGTGCCAGCAGCTTTTCTTCTCCGGGGGGGGAAAAACTGTTTTTT. Translated: CASSFSSPGGEKLFF.

This chain uses TRBV6-5 with TRBJ2-3, with D perhaps TRBD1 (5 bases). The germline CDR1 and CDR2 sequences are MNHEY and SVGAGI. The CDR3 has 14 amino acids. Trimming removed 5 bases at V and 5 bases at J, with 14 bases between. CDR3 protein: CASSRTGQGDTQYF. CDR3 sequence (DNA): TGTGCCAGCAGTCGGACCGGGCAGGGAGATACGCAGTATTTT.

The V gene is TRBV27, the J gene TRBJ2-7; TRBD2 matches at 13 bases. CDR3 length: 16 amino acids. The V gene's germline CDR1 is MNHEY and CDR2 SMNVEV (reference sequence). After removal of 6 bases from V and 5 bases from J, the junction contained 10 bases not matched to a gene. The CDR3 here is CASRHRLAGGPNEQYF. CDR3 in DNA: TGTGCCAGCAGGCATAGACTAGCGGGAGGCCCGAACGAGCAGTACTTC.

This chain uses TRBV7-2 with TRBJ2-5; 8 nucleotides align to TRBD2. The CDR3 runs to 13 residues. V trimming: 6 bases; J trimming: 2 bases; junction bases outside the gene matches: 2. The germline V gene encodes CDR1 SGHTA and CDR2 FQGNSA. This chain's CDR3 is CASSRGGQETQYF. The CDR3 bases are TGTGCCAGCAGTCGGGGGGGGCAAGAGACCCAGTACTTC. Full variable domain (missing parts from reference TRBV7-2 and TRBJ2-5): GAGVSQSPSNKVTEKGKDVELRCDPISGHTALYWYRQSLGQGLEFLIYFQGNSAPDKSGLPSDRFSAERTGGSVSTLTIQRTQQEDSAVYLCASSRGGQETQYFGPGTRLLVL.

V gene TRBV6-1 combines with J gene TRBJ2-5; 7 bases line up with TRBD1. The DNA end is a closer match to TRBJ2-7, so the J assignment may be wrong. CDR1 MNHNS and CDR2 SASEGT come from the germline V gene. This CDR3 region has 15 residues. The CDR3 here is CASSDRAGGSYEQYF. In DNA form, the CDR3 reads TGTGCCAGCAGTGATCGGGCAGGGGGCTCCTACGAGCAGTACTTC.

The CDR3 coding sequence is TGCGCCAGCAGTCTTAGCGGGGGGAACACCGGGGAGCTGTTTTTT. This sequence encodes CASSLSGGNTGELFF. The chain recombines TRBV5-1 with TRBJ2-2; 9 nucleotides align to TRBD2. CDR3 length: 15 residues. Trimming at V came to 5 bases and at J to 1 base, leaving 3 bases not matched to a gene. In germline, CDR1 is SGHRS, CDR2 YFSETQ.

This sequence joins TRBV4-3 and TRBJ2-1, with 9 positions matching TRBD2. The CDR3 spans 13 residues. CDR1 and CDR2 from the germline V gene are LGHNA and YSLEER. V lost 3 bases to trimming and J lost 9 bases; unmatched junction nucleotides: 3. The CDR3 here is CASSQGLASEQFF. The CDR3 nucleotides read TGCGCCAGCAGCCAGGGACTAGCCAGTGAGCAGTTCTTC.

This clone was counted between two and nine times. This chain uses TRBV6-5 with TRBJ1-6; D unresolved. Germline CDR1 is MNHEY and CDR2 is SVGAGI. The CDR3 has 14 amino acids. V was cut by 6 bases and J by 6 bases, with 12 bases left in between. CDR3 sequence reads: CASSLARINSPLHF. The CDR3 DNA follows: TGTGCCAGCAGCCTAGCACGGATTAATTCACCCCTCCACTTT.

A single count supports this clone. The chain links TRBV27 to TRBJ2-7; D is possibly TRBD2 (5 bases). Looked up from germline, CDR1 is MNHEY and CDR2 is SMNVEV (reference sequence). V dropped 8 bases and J dropped 11 bases, with 22 bases sitting between them. This CDR3 region has 13 residues. For the CDR3, the DNA is TGTGCCAGCGGCAAACAGCTCGGGAAGTCGGAGTACTTC. This translates into CASGKQLGKSEYF.

This chain connects TRBV30 to TRBJ2-5; 8 bases are a match to TRBD2. The J call may be wrong; the DNA end is better matched by TRBJ2-7. CDR1 and CDR2 (germline): GTSNPN, SVGIG (reference sequence). The CDR3 is 14 residues long. CDR3: CAWSVGLASYEQYF. CDR3 nucleotides: TGTGCCTGGAGTGTTGGACTAGCATCCTACGAGCAGTACTTC.

The V and J genes are TRBV19 and TRBJ2-7; TRBD1 agrees at 8 bases. Germline V gives CDR1 LNHDA, CDR2 SQIVND (reference sequence). This CDR3 region has 15 residues. The J segment lost 1 base and the V segment lost 0 bases, leaving 2 bases of the junction unmatched. The CDR3 loop reads CASSIDGDRSYEQYF. The CDR3 coding sequence is TGTGCCAGTAGTATAGATGGGGACAGGTCCTACGAGCAGTACTTC.

This chain joins TRBV29-1 and TRBJ2-5; TRBD1 matches at 8 bases. In germline, CDR1 is SQVTM, CDR2 ANQGSEA. The CDR3 runs to 13 residues. J gave up 4 bases and V 6 bases, and 7 bases lay outside the gene matches. The CDR3 DNA reads TGCAGCGTAGCGGACAGGGTGGTAGAGACCCAGTACTTC. Translation: CSVADRVVETQYF.

This clone was seen only once. V usage is TRBV5-4 and J usage is TRBJ2-7, with 8 bases fitting TRBD1. Germline CDR1 is SGHNT and CDR2 is YYREEE (reference sequence). This CDR3 has 13 residues. Trimming removed 0 bases from V and 6 bases from J; junction bases left unmatched: 2. The CDR3 DNA reads as TGTGCCAGCAGCTTGGGACAGGGGTCCGAGCAGTACTTC. It specifies CASSLGQGSEQYF.

This clone was seen more than once but under ten times. The chain uses TRBV6-4 and TRBJ1-2, with no clear D. Trimming left V 0 bases short and J 3 bases short, with 8 bases between. The germline gives CDR1 MRHNA, CDR2 SNTAGT. The CDR3 runs to 14 residues. The CDR3 DNA reads as TGTGCCAGCAGTGACTCGGAGGGCCACTATGGCTACACCTTC. Amino acid sequence: CASSDSEGHYGYTF.